This T cell receptor beta chain originates from a study of blood T cell repertoires in COVID-19. Profiling relied on immunoSEQ multiplex PCR, and the TCRdb table lists in-frame clones only, not all of them. The sample has approximately 96,000 clones, 80% to 90% seen once. V shed 2 bases, J shed 4 bases, and the junction held 13 bases outside the gene matches. Germline CDR1 reads SQVTM; CDR2 reads ANQGSEA. The CDR3 loop spans 17 amino acids. The J gene is TRBJ2-2, the V gene TRBV29-1; 7 nucleotides match TRBD2. The TCR originated in a human donor with COVID-19, enrolled during active disease. The donor label of this sample is uncertain. The sequencing sample was made of peripheral blood. DNA for the CDR3: TGCAGCGTTGAATATTCCGGGGGGATTTCGGGCACCGGGGAGCTGTTTTTT. Translated: CSVEYSGGISGTGELFF.